These 20 T cell receptor beta chains were all obtained from the same sample, sequenced in a study of blood T cell repertoires in COVID-19. Sequencing was performed with immunoSEQ multiplex PCR; in TCRdb, only in-frame clones are kept and a portion is missing. This sample carries 65,000 to 70,000 clones, about 91% of them seen once, and the ten largest clones take about an eighth. Sequences were obtained from peripheral blood. The receptors derive from a human donor with active COVID-19. The donor label of this sample is uncertain.

This sequence joins TRBV19 and TRBJ2-7; D is perhaps TRBD2 (5 bases). CDR3 length equals 12 residues. CDR1 and CDR2 (germline): LNHDA, SQIVND (reference sequence). Deletions cut 2 bases from V and 10 bases from J, with 12 bases between. The DNA for the CDR3 is TGTGCCAGTAGTATACCCGGGGTAGGACAGTACTTC. Residues: CASSIPGVGQYF.

This clone was recorded only once. The genes are TRBV3-1 (or the pseudogene TRBV3-2) and TRBJ2-7; D might be TRBD1 (6 bases). The CDR3 sequence is 11 residues long. V was trimmed by 5 bases and J by 6 bases, leaving 8 bases between them. CDR1 LGHDT and CDR2 YNNKEL come from the germline V gene (reference sequence). The CDR3 bases are TGTGCCAGCAGCATAGGGGGCGAGCAGTACTTC. This codes for CASSIGGEQYF.

The chain links TRBV6-5 to TRBJ2-1, with 9 bases fitting TRBD1. The length of the CDR3 is 14 residues. V lost 7 bases, J lost 10 bases, and 11 bases stayed unmatched. The germline V gene has CDR1 MNHEY and CDR2 SVGAGI. CDR3 DNA: TGTGCCAGCACATCGGCCCCGGGACAGGGAGAGCAGTTCTTC. Amino acids: CASTSAPGQGEQFF.

The chain couples TRBV13 to TRBJ1-2; possibly TRBD1 for D (6 bases). Germline CDR1 PRHDT, CDR2 FYEKMQ (reference sequence). The CDR3 has 14 residues. Trimming left V 4 bases short and J 7 bases short, with 16 bases between. The CDR3 reads CASSSQGKSGGYTF. As DNA, the CDR3 is TGTGCCAGCAGCTCTCAGGGGAAGTCGGGTGGCTACACCTTC.

The rearrangement joins TRBV11-2 to TRBJ2-3, with 14 bases identical to TRBD2. The CDR3 is 18 residues long. From germline, CDR1 is SGHAT and CDR2 FQNNGV. Trimming took 4 bases from V and 0 from J; bases not matched to a gene: 6. The CDR3 protein is CASSSGTSGRLSTDTQYF. CDR3 sequence (DNA): TGTGCCAGCAGCTCTGGGACTAGCGGGAGACTTAGCACAGATACGCAGTATTTT. The whole variable domain, filled in from reference TRBV11-2 and TRBJ2-3, reads EAGVAQSPRYKIIEKRQSVAFWCNPISGHATLYWYQQILGQGPKLLIQFQNNGVVDDSQLPKDRFSAERLKGVDSTLKIQPAKLEDSAVYLCASSSGTSGRLSTDTQYFGPGTRLTVL.

The V call is TRBV7-2, the J call TRBJ2-3; 10 nucleotides line up with TRBD2. The V segment lost 5 bases and the J segment 8 bases; nucleotides outside the gene matches: 7. Per the germline V gene, CDR1 is SGHTA and CDR2 is FQGNSA. The CDR3 spans 14 residues. The DNA for the CDR3 is TGTGCCAGCAGCACCCTAGCGGGAGAGGGTACGCAGTATTTT. Translating it yields CASSTLAGEGTQYF. The full variable domain, completed using reference TRBV7-2 and TRBJ2-3, is GAGVSQSPSNKVTEKGKDVELRCDPISGHTALYWYRQSLGQGLEFLIYFQGNSAPDKSGLPSDRFSAERTGGSVSTLTIQRTQQEDSAVYLCASSTLAGEGTQYFGPGTRLTVL.

The CDR3 region is CAWETGTYEQYF. DNA for the CDR3: TGTGCCTGGGAGACAGGTACCTACGAGCAGTACTTC. V usage is TRBV30 and J usage is TRBJ2-7; possible D gene TRBD1, 6 bases. Trimming took 5 bases from V and 2 from J, leaving 10 bases between them. CDR1 is GTSNPN and CDR2 is SVGIG in the germline V gene (reference sequence). The CDR3 is 12 amino acids.

The chain is built from TRBV30 and TRBJ1-6; a weak D match, TRBD1 (5 bases). Germline V gene sequence: CDR1 GTSNPN, CDR2 SVGIG (reference sequence). V lost 0 bases, J lost 7 bases, and 10 bases lay in between. This CDR3 is built from 14 residues. The CDR3 reads CAWSVRQGNSPLHF. In DNA form, the CDR3 reads TGTGCCTGGAGTGTAAGGCAGGGAAATTCACCCCTCCACTTT.

The chain combines TRBV5-5 with TRBJ1-1, with 9 bases that match TRBD1. Looked up from germline, CDR1 is SGHKS and CDR2 is YYEKEE (reference sequence). The CDR3 totals 15 residues. V lost 2 bases and J lost 1; bases outside the gene matches: 3. The CDR3 region is CASSLRDRENTEAFF. The CDR3 DNA sequence: TGTGCCAGCAGCTTACGGGACAGGGAGAACACTGAAGCTTTCTTT.

V gene TRBV18 combines with J gene TRBJ2-3, with a tentative D call TRBD2 (5 bases). The germline gives CDR1 KGHSH, CDR2 LQKENI. The CDR3 runs 16 residues. V gave up 0 bases and J gave up 0 bases, with 10 bases separating them. This CDR3 is CASSPPERRSTDTQYF. CDR3 bases: TGTGCCAGCTCACCACCAGAGCGGAGAAGCACAGATACGCAGTATTTT. The whole variable domain, filled in from reference TRBV18 and TRBJ2-3, reads NAGVMQNPRHLVRRRGQEARLRCSPMKGHSHVYWYRQLPEEGLKFMVYLQKENIIDESGMPKERFSAEFPKEGPSILRIQQVVRGDSAAYFCASSPPERRSTDTQYFGPGTRLTVL.

V is TRBV4-1 and J is TRBJ1-5; D not resolved. Germline assignment: CDR1 MGHRA and CDR2 YSYEKL. V was shortened by 4 bases and J by 3 bases, with 13 bases between the two germline ends. This CDR3 spans 15 amino acids. The CDR3 bases are TGCGCCAGCAGCCCCCCCGAGGTGACCAATCAGCCCCAGCATTTT. Protein: CASSPPEVTNQPQHF.

The chain joins TRBV5-5 to TRBJ1-1; D not resolved. Germline lookup yields CDR1 SGHKS and CDR2 YYEKEE (reference sequence). V was cut by 1 base and J by 3 bases, with 13 bases left in between. This CDR3 has 15 residues. The CDR3 DNA reads TGTGCCAGCAGCTTGCCGGAGAGATGGGACACTGAAGCTTTCTTT. It codes for CASSLPERWDTEAFF.

The genes are TRBV6-1 and TRBJ1-6; D gene ambiguous. V was cut by 2 bases and J by 6 bases, with 14 bases left in between. This CDR3 is 16 amino acids long. Per the germline V gene, CDR1 is MNHNS and CDR2 is SASEGT. The CDR3 sequence is CASSELFVSANSPLHF. CDR3 nucleotides: TGTGCCAGCAGTGAATTGTTTGTCAGCGCTAATTCACCCCTCCACTTT.

J is TRBJ2-1 and V is TRBV7-3, with 10 bases lining up with TRBD2. The CDR3 has 14 amino acids. CDR1 SGHTA and CDR2 FQGTGA come from the germline V gene. Germline trimming cut 5 bases from V and 4 bases from J; bases unmatched to any gene: 2. CDR3 DNA sequence: TGTGCCAGCAGCCGGACTAGCGGATACAATGAGCAGTTCTTC. Translating gives CASSRTSGYNEQFF. The whole variable domain, remainder taken from reference TRBV7-3 and TRBJ2-1, is GAGVSQTPSNKVTEKGKYVELRCDPISGHTALYWYRQSLGQGPEFLIYFQGTGAADDSGLPNDRFFAVRPEGSVSTLKIQRTERGDSAVYLCASSRTSGYNEQFFGPGTRLTVL.

The rearrangement joins TRBV11-2 to TRBJ1-1; 7 nucleotides align to TRBD1. The CDR3 totals 15 residues. Per germline, CDR1 SGHAT and CDR2 FQNNGV. The ends lost 1 base at V and 7 bases at J; junction bases unmatched: 9. CDR3 protein: CASSLALLQGNEAFF. The CDR3 DNA reads TGTGCCAGCAGCTTAGCTCTTCTACAGGGGAATGAAGCTTTCTTT.

The chain links TRBV5-1 to TRBJ2-2; 12 positions match TRBD1. CDR3 size: 16 residues. With V trimmed by 0 bases and J by 6 bases, 3 bases remained unmatched. Germline V lookup: CDR1 SGHRS, CDR2 YFSETQ. CDR3 residues: CASSLVGTGGSGELFF. The CDR3 DNA sequence: TGCGCCAGCAGCTTGGTGGGGACAGGGGGCTCCGGGGAGCTGTTTTTT.

The V call is TRBV4-3, the J call TRBJ2-7; 9 nucleotides match TRBD2. Germline V gene sequence: CDR1 LGHNA, CDR2 YSLEER. With 5 bases clipped from V and 6 bases from J, the junction kept 5 bases outside the gene matches. The CDR3 sequence is 13 residues long. CDR3 nucleotides: TGCGCCAGCAGCACCGGAGCGGGAGGCGAGCAGTACTTC. Translating gives CASSTGAGGEQYF.

J is TRBJ2-7 and V is TRBV29-1; no clear D. The germline gives CDR1 SQVTM, CDR2 ANQGSEA. The ends were cut back, 4 bases at V and 6 bases at J, with 10 bases in the middle. CDR3 length: 11 residues. The CDR3 DNA reads as TGCAGCGTTGTAGTAGGCGGCGAGCAGTACTTC. It codes for CSVVVGGEQYF.

The table lists this clone with a few counts. The V and J genes are TRBV6-5 and TRBJ1-6; TRBD1 agrees at 7 bases. Germline lookup yields CDR1 MNHEY and CDR2 SVGAGI. Trimming cost V 6 bases and J 3 bases; bases outside gene matches: 5. The CDR3 is 15 amino acids. The CDR3 DNA reads as TGTGCCAGCAGCTCCGACAGGGACTATAATTCACCCCTCCACTTT. Its protein product is CASSSDRDYNSPLHF.

The chain joins TRBV19 to TRBJ2-3, with 8 positions matching TRBD1. The CDR3 length is 15 residues. Per germline, CDR1 LNHDA and CDR2 SQIVND (reference sequence). With V trimmed by 9 bases and J by 2 bases, 10 bases remained unmatched. CDR3 sequence (DNA): TGTGCCAGCACTGACAGGGGCAGTCTCACAGATACGCAGTATTTT. Amino acids: CASTDRGSLTDTQYF.